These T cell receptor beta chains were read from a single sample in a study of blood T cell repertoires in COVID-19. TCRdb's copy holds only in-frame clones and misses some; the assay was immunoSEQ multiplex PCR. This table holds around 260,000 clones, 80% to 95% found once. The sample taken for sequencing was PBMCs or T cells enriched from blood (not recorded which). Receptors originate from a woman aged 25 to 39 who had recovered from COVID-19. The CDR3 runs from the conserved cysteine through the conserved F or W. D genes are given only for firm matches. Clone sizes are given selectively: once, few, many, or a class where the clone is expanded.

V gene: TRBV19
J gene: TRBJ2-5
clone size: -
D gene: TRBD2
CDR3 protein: CASSKAGGETQYF
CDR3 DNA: TGTGCCAGTAGTAAGGCGGGAGGGGAGACCCAGTACTTC

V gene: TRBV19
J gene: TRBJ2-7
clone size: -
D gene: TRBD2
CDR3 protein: CASSVSGSSYEQYF
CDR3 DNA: TGTGCCAGTAGTGTTAGCGGGTCCTCCTACGAGCAGTACTTC

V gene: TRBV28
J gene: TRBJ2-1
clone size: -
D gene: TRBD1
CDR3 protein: CASSLPDGQASNEQFF
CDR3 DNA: TGTGCCAGCAGCCTGCCTGATGGACAGGCCAGCAATGAGCAGTTCTTC

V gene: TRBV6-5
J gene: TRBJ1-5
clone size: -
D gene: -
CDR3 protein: CASSYGQVGQPQHF
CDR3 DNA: TGTGCCAGCAGTTACGGCCAGGTGGGTCAGCCCCAGCATTTT

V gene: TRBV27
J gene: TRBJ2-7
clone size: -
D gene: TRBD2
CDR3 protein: CASSLSSGTSGYEQYF
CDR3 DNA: TGTGCCAGCAGTTTATCCTCCGGGACTAGCGGCTACGAGCAGTACTTC

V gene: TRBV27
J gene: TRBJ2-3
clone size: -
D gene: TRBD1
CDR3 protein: CASSLYRGSDTQYF
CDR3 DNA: TGTGCCAGCAGTTTGTACAGGGGTTCGGATACGCAGTATTTT

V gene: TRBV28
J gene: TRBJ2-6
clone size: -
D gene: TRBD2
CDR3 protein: CASSLTSGGANVLTF
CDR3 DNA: TGTGCCAGCAGTTTAACTAGCGGTGGGGCCAACGTCCTGACTTTC

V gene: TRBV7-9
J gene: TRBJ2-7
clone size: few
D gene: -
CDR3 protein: CASSSGQPEFFYEQYF
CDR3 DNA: TGTGCCAGCAGCTCGGGTCAGCCTGAGTTTTTCTACGAGCAGTACTTC

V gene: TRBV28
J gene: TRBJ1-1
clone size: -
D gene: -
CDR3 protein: CASSYGRVNTEAFF
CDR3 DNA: TGTGCCAGCAGTTATGGGAGGGTGAACACTGAAGCTTTCTTT

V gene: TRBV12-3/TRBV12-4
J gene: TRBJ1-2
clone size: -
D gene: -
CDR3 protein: CASSPSNYGYTF
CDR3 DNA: TGTGCCAGCAGTCCCTCTAACTATGGCTACACCTTC